The next 27 T cell receptor beta chains were all read from a single sample in a study of cytomegalovirus exposure and HLA in healthy donors. The PCR was carried out with 60 Vbeta primers and 13 Jbeta primers. The method was immunoSEQ multiplex PCR; TCRdb's version includes in-frame clones alone and lacks a portion of them. Altogether about 150,000 clones are present, about 83% being singletons, with the ten largest covering around 13%. Sequenced sample: PBMCs. The source of these receptors is a man aged 40-49 years in good health and CMV-seropositive.

This chain uses TRBV5-1 with TRBJ2-2; D is possibly TRBD2 (6 bases). Germline V gives CDR1 SGHRS, CDR2 YFSETQ. The CDR3 has 15 amino acids. Trimming pared 1 base from V and 0 bases from J, leaving 7 bases between. The DNA for the CDR3 is TGCGCCAGCAGCTTGCTAGCGTCGAACACCGGGGAGCTGTTTTTT. Translation: CASSLLASNTGELFF.

The rearrangement uses TRBV9 and TRBJ2-2; 7 bases are a match to TRBD1. V was pared by 4 bases and J by 5 bases, with 8 bases of the junction left unmatched. Germline assignment: CDR1 SGDLS and CDR2 YYNGEE. The CDR3 consists of 15 residues. The CDR3 sequence is CASSTSTGPTGELFF. The DNA for the CDR3 is TGTGCCAGCAGCACCTCGACAGGGCCAACCGGGGAGCTGTTTTTT.

J is TRBJ2-1 and V is TRBV4-3; 11 bases line up with TRBD2. Germline CDR1 is LGHNA and CDR2 is YSLEER. This CDR3 region has 15 residues. V gave up 8 bases and J gave up 6 bases; unmatched junction bases: 9. The CDR3 reads CASQPRTSGSNEQFF. Written as DNA, the CDR3 is TGCGCCAGCCAGCCGCGTACTAGCGGGAGCAATGAGCAGTTCTTC.

J is TRBJ2-7 and V is TRBV28; D perhaps matches TRBD1 (6 bases). Trimming pared 3 bases from V and 2 bases from J, leaving 14 bases between. CDR1 MDHEN and CDR2 SYDVKM come from the germline V gene. CDR3 length equals 15 residues. The DNA for the CDR3 is TGTGCCAGCAGTTTCCCACAGGGAACTACCTACGAGCAGTACTTC. Its translation: CASSFPQGTTYEQYF.

This clone was recorded a few times. V and J are TRBV30 and TRBJ2-7, with 13 positions matching TRBD2. The CDR3 runs to 16 residues. CDR1 and CDR2 from the germline V gene are GTSNPN and SVGIG (reference sequence). The ends lost 5 bases at V and 3 bases at J; junction bases unmatched: 10. CDR3: CAWWTSGSPPLYEQYF. The CDR3, as DNA: TGTGCCTGGTGGACTAGCGGGAGCCCCCCCCTCTACGAGCAGTACTTC.

V is TRBV12-5 and J is TRBJ2-7, with unresolved D. Germline V gives CDR1 LGHNT, CDR2 FRNRAP. V was trimmed by 7 bases and J by 6 bases, leaving 22 bases between them. The CDR3 loop spans 15 amino acids. The CDR3 nucleotides are TGTGCTAGTGCTGGCCTCTTGGGTAATGGCGGCGAGCAGTACTTC. Protein: CASAGLLGNGGEQYF.

The chain uses TRBV9 and TRBJ2-5; 8 positions agree with TRBD2. Germline CDR1 SGDLS, CDR2 YYNGEE. This CDR3 has 17 amino acids. Trimming cost V 0 bases and J 0 bases; bases outside gene matches: 7. The CDR3 region has the DNA TGTGCCAGCAGCGTAGGACAACTAGCGGAGTACCAAGAGACCCAGTACTTC. This encodes CASSVGQLAEYQETQYF.

The chain employs TRBV19 and TRBJ1-1, with a possible D match to TRBD1 (5 bases). Germline CDR1 reads LNHDA; CDR2 reads SQIVND (reference sequence). CDR3 size: 14 residues. The V end lost 1 base, the J end lost 4 bases, and 10 bases lay between the germline ends. The DNA for the CDR3 is TGTGCCAGTAGTATAGGGGGCGTTAGCACTGAAGCTTTCTTT. Encoded protein: CASSIGGVSTEAFF.

This clone was observed a few times. This chain links TRBV25-1 with TRBJ2-1; D is unresolved. The V end lost 3 bases, the J end lost 7 bases, and 4 bases lay between the germline ends. The length of the CDR3 is 11 residues. Germline V gene lookup returns CDR1 MGHDK and CDR2 SYGVNS. The DNA of the CDR3 is TGTGCCAGCAGTGAGTCTAATGAGCAGTTCTTC. The encoded protein is CASSESNEQFF.

This clone has only one observation. Other nucleotide sequences from this sample produce the same CDR3. DNA of the CDR3: TGTGCCAGCAGCCGGACAGGGGGAAGCACAGATACGCAGTATTTT. Amino acids: CASSRTGGSTDTQYF. The chain is built from TRBV7-2 and TRBJ2-3; 10 bases match TRBD1. V shed 5 bases, J shed 0 bases, and the junction held 2 bases outside the gene matches. Looked up from germline, CDR1 is SGHTA and CDR2 is FQGNSA. The CDR3 is 15 residues long.

This chain uses TRBV19 with TRBJ1-2; 8 bases are shared with TRBD1. Trimming removed 4 bases from V and 2 bases from J; junction bases left unmatched: 3. Looked up from germline, CDR1 is LNHDA and CDR2 is SQIVND (reference sequence). The CDR3 has 14 residues. In DNA, the CDR3 is TGTGCCAGTAGTACAGGGACAGGCAACTATGGCTACACCTTC. It yields the protein CASSTGTGNYGYTF. Variable domain in full (rest from reference TRBV19 and TRBJ1-2): DGGITQSPKYLFRKEGQNVTLSCEQNLNHDAMYWYRQDPGQGLRLIYYSQIVNDFQKGDIAEGYSVSREKKESFPLTVTSAQKNPTAFYLCASSTGTGNYGYTFGSGTRLTVV.

The rearrangement joins TRBV19 to TRBJ2-2; D unclear. Trimming shortened V by 6 bases and J by 4 bases, and 3 bases separated the two germline ends. CDR1 and CDR2 from the germline V gene are LNHDA and SQIVND (reference sequence). The CDR3 is made up of 11 amino acids. DNA of the CDR3: TGTGCCAGTAGCCTCACCGGGGAGCTGTTTTTT. Residues: CASSLTGELFF.

V gene TRBV10-3 combines with J gene TRBJ2-7, with 7 bases matching TRBD2. Unmatched junction bases numbered 8, after V lost 7 bases and J lost 2 bases. Germline CDR1 reads ENHRY; CDR2 reads SYGVKD. CDR3 size: 14 residues. The CDR3 DNA reads TGTGCCATCAAACCCTCGGGAGGTCCCTACGAGCAGTACTTC. Protein product: CAIKPSGGPYEQYF.

The V call is TRBV30, the J call TRBJ1-2, with TRBD1 identical over 9 bases. Germline values: CDR1 GTSNPN, CDR2 SVGIG (reference sequence). Trimming at V came to 5 bases and at J to 2 bases, leaving 3 bases not matched to a gene. The CDR3 runs 13 residues. DNA for the CDR3: TGTGCCTGGGGGACAGGGTTCAACTATGGCTACACCTTC. Translation: CAWGTGFNYGYTF.

In its sample, this clone was seen once. V is TRBV4-1 and J is TRBJ2-1; no clear D. V shed 0 bases and J shed 5 bases, with 8 bases lying between them. CDR1 is MGHRA, CDR2 YSYEKL, per germline. The CDR3 runs 14 residues. CDR3 loop: CASSQERLDNEQFF. DNA for the CDR3: TGCGCCAGCAGCCAAGAGCGGCTGGACAATGAGCAGTTCTTC.

This chain connects TRBV5-1 to TRBJ2-3, with D perhaps TRBD2 (5 bases). This CDR3 region has 16 residues. CDR1 SGHRS and CDR2 YFSETQ come from the germline V gene. V lost 2 bases and J lost 1, with 14 bases in between. CDR3 protein: CASSFLRGEGTDTQYF. In nucleotides, the CDR3 is TGCGCCAGCAGCTTTCTCCGGGGAGAGGGCACAGATACGCAGTATTTT.

This sequence joins TRBV10-3 and TRBJ2-3; 7 bases match TRBD2. Unmatched junction bases numbered 19, after V lost 6 bases and J lost 1 base. The CDR3 is 19 residues long. Germline V gene lookup returns CDR1 ENHRY and CDR2 SYGVKD. The CDR3: CAIRPTGIAAGSRTDTQYF. The DNA for the CDR3 is TGTGCCATCAGGCCAACCGGAATTGCAGCGGGATCCCGCACAGATACGCAGTATTTT.

The V gene is TRBV2, the J gene TRBJ1-1, with TRBD1 as a possible D gene (6 bases). The germline V gene encodes CDR1 SNHLY and CDR2 FYNNEI. V dropped 5 bases and J dropped 1 base, with 8 bases sitting between them. The CDR3 is 13 residues long. The CDR3 coding sequence is TGTGCCAGCAGTAACAGGGCGAACACTGAAGCTTTCTTT. Protein product: CASSNRANTEAFF. Using reference TRBV2 and TRBJ1-1 for the parts outside the CDR3, the full variable domain is EPEVTQTPSHQVTQMGQEVILRCVPISNHLYFYWYRQILGQKVEFLVSFYNNEISEKSEIFDDQFSVERPDGSNFTLKIRSTKLEDSAMYFCASSNRANTEAFFGQGTRLTVV.

The chain uses TRBV6-1 and TRBJ2-3; D is possibly TRBD1 (6 bases). Between the trimmed V and J ends, which lost 5 bases and 1 base, there was a span of 13 bases. Germline V gives CDR1 MNHNS, CDR2 SASEGT. CDR3 length equals 15 residues. The DNA for the CDR3 is TGTGCCAGCAGTATAGGGGCAGGGGGCACAGATACGCAGTATTTT. The encoded protein is CASSIGAGGTDTQYF.

The V and J genes are TRBV5-4 and TRBJ1-2; D is undetermined. CDR1 SGHNT and CDR2 YYREEE come from the germline V gene (reference sequence). Deletions cut 2 bases from V and 3 bases from J, with 5 bases between. This CDR3 contains 12 residues. This chain's CDR3 is CASSFSDYGYTF. The CDR3 nucleotides are TGTGCCAGCAGCTTTTCGGACTATGGCTACACCTTC.

The chain links TRBV7-2 to TRBJ2-1; D call uncertain. V lost 0 bases and J 2 bases, leaving 5 bases between the germline ends. There are 14 residues in the CDR3. Germline V lookup: CDR1 SGHTA, CDR2 FQGNSA. The DNA for the CDR3 is TGTGCCAGCAGCTTAGCCCCCACCTACAATGAGCAGTTCTTC. This encodes CASSLAPTYNEQFF.

The rearrangement links TRBV9 to TRBJ1-4; unclear D gene. The V end was cut by 0 bases, the J end by 6 bases, with 9 bases between. The CDR3 is 14 residues long. Germline V gives CDR1 SGDLS, CDR2 YYNGEE. CDR3 amino acids: CASSVDLSDEKLFF. Written as DNA, the CDR3 is TGTGCCAGCAGCGTAGATCTTAGCGATGAAAAACTGTTTTTT.

The V call is TRBV15, the J call TRBJ1-3; D unresolved. Germline lookup yields CDR1 LNHNV and CDR2 YYDKDF (reference sequence). This CDR3 comprises 13 residues. V was shortened by 3 bases and J by 0 bases, with 3 bases between the two germline ends. CDR3 coding DNA: TGTGCCACCAGCAGGGCCTCTGGAAACACCATATATTTT. As protein: CATSRASGNTIYF.

This chain uses TRBV11-2 with TRBJ2-3; TRBD1 is a possible D gene (6 bases). Trimming left V 5 bases short and J 2 bases short, with 11 bases between. CDR3 size: 14 residues. CDR1 and CDR2 from the germline V gene are SGHAT and FQNNGV. CDR3 DNA sequence: TGTGCCAGCAGCCCAGGGACAATCACAGATACGCAGTATTTT. Its protein product is CASSPGTITDTQYF.

CDR3 sequence reads: CASSLEPGQGVQETQYF. CDR3 DNA: TGCGCCAGCAGCTTGGAGCCGGGACAGGGGGTTCAAGAGACCCAGTACTTC. This chain links TRBV5-1 with TRBJ2-5; 11 nucleotides match TRBD1. The CDR3 length is 17 residues. Germline-derived CDR1 and CDR2 are SGHRS and YFSETQ. After removal of 0 bases from V and 2 bases from J, the junction contained 6 bases not matched to a gene.

This chain joins TRBV7-2 and TRBJ1-5, with 12 positions matching TRBD1. Germline CDR1 is SGHTA and CDR2 is FQGNSA. The ends lost 5 bases at V and 6 bases at J; junction bases unmatched: 8. This CDR3 comprises 16 residues. As DNA, the CDR3 is TGTGCCAGCAGCCAGGGTGGGACAGGGGGCAGTCAGCCCCAGCATTTT. The encoded protein is CASSQGGTGGSQPQHF.

This chain links TRBV20-1 with TRBJ2-7, with D uncertain. CDR3 length: 11 amino acids. Between the trimmed V and J ends, which lost 2 bases and 4 bases, there was a span of 6 bases. CDR1 DFQATT and CDR2 SNEGSKA come from the germline V gene (reference sequence). The CDR3, as DNA: TGCAGTGCTAGACCCCAATACGAGCAGTACTTC. Protein sequence: CSARPQYEQYF.